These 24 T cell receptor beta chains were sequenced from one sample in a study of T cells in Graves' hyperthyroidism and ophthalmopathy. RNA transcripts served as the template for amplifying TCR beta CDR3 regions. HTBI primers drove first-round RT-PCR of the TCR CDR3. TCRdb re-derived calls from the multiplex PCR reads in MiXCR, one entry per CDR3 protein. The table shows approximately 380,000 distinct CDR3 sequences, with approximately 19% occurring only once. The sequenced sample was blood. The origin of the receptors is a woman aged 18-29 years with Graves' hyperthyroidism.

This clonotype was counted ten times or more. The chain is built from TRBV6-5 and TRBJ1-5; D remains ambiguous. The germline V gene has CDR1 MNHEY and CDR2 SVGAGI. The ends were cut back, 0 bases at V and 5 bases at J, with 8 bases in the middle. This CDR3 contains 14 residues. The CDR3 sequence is CASSYSNGDQPQHF. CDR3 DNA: TGTGCCAGCAGTTACTCGAACGGTGATCAGCCCCAGCATTTT.

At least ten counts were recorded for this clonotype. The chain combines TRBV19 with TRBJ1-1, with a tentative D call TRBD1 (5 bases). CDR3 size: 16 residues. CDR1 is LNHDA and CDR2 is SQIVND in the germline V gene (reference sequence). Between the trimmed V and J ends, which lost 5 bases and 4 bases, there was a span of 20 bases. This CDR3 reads CASSLAGSRDRTEAFF. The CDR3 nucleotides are TGTGCCAGTAGTCTCGCGGGATCCAGGGATCGCACTGAAGCTTTCTTT.

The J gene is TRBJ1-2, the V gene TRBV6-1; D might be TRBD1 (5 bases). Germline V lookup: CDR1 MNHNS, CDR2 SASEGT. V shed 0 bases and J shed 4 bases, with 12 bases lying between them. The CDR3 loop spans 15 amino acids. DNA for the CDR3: TGTGCCAGCAGTGAAGCGGCGACGGGGGTCTATGGCTACACCTTC. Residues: CASSEAATGVYGYTF.

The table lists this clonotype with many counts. The CDR3 sequence is CASSLVGRGPTLTF. For the CDR3, the DNA is TGTGCCAGCAGCTTAGTGGGTCGGGGCCCAACCCTCACCTTC. The rearrangement links TRBV7-8 to TRBJ1-2, with a tentative D call TRBD1 (5 bases). The CDR3 covers 14 residues. CDR1 SGHVS and CDR2 FQNEAQ come from the germline V gene. The germline V and J ends were trimmed by 1 base and 13 bases, with 19 bases remaining between them.

Here the CDR3 reads CASSLMPFSETQYF. The CDR3 coding sequence is TGTGCCAGCAGCTTGATGCCCTTTTCGGAGACCCAGTACTTC. This sequence joins TRBV7-3 and TRBJ2-5; D remains ambiguous. The CDR3 has 14 amino acids. V was trimmed by 3 bases and J by 5 bases, leaving 13 bases between them. Germline V gene lookup returns CDR1 SGHTA and CDR2 FQGTGA.

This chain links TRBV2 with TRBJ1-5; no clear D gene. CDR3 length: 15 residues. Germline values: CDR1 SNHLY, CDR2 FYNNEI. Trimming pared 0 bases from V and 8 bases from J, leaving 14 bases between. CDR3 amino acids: CASSEAKPNFKPQHF. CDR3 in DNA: TGTGCCAGCAGTGAAGCGAAGCCAAACTTCAAGCCCCAGCATTTT.

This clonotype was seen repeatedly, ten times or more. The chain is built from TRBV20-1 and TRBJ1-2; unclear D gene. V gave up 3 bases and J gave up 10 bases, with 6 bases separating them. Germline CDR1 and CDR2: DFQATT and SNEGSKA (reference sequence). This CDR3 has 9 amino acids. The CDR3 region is CSASPPYTF. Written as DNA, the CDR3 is TGCAGTGCTAGCCCCCCCTACACCTTC.

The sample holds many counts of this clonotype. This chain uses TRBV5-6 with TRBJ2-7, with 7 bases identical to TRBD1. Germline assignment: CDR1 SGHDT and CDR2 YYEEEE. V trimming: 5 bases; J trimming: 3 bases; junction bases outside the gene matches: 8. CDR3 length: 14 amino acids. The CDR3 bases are TGTGCCAGCAGGAGTGACAGGGTTGGCTACGAGCAGTACTTC. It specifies CASRSDRVGYEQYF.

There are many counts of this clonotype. The CDR3 here is CSVNLWTGVTYEQYF. Here the CDR3 DNA reads TGCAGCGTCAACCTTTGGACAGGCGTCACCTACGAGCAGTACTTC. J is TRBJ2-7 and V is TRBV29-1; TRBD1 aligns across 7 bases. CDR3 size: 15 residues. V lost 6 bases, J lost 2 bases, and 13 bases stayed unmatched. CDR1 and CDR2 from the germline V gene are SQVTM and ANQGSEA.

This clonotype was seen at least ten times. CDR3 nucleotide sequence: TGTGCCAGTGGATCATCCATCCCATACGGGACTCGGATCTACGAGCAGTACTTC. This sequence encodes CASGSSIPYGTRIYEQYF. The gene calls are TRBV28 and TRBJ2-7, with D maybe TRBD2 (6 bases). Germline CDR1 reads MDHEN; CDR2 reads SYDVKM. The CDR3 runs 18 residues. V lost 9 bases and J lost 3, with 30 bases in between.

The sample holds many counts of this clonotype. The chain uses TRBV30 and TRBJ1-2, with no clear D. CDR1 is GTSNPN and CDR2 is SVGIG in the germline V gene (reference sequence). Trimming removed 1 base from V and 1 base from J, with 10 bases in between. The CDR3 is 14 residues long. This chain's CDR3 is CAWSDSWINYGYTF. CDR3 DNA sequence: TGTGCCTGGAGTGACAGTTGGATTAACTATGGCTACACCTTC.

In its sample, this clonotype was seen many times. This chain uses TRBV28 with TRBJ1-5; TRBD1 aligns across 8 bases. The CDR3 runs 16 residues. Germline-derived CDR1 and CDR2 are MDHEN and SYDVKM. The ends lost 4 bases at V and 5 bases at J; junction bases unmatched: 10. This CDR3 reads CASSSPGQGGHQPQHF. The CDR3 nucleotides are TGTGCCAGCAGTTCACCCGGACAGGGAGGCCATCAGCCCCAGCATTTT.

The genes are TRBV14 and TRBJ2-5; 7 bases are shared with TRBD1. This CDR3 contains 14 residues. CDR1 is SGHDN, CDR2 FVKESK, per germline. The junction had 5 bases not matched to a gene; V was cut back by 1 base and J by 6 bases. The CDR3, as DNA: TGTGCCAGCAGCCAAGGACAGGGCGGTCAGACCCAGTACTTC. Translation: CASSQGQGGQTQYF.

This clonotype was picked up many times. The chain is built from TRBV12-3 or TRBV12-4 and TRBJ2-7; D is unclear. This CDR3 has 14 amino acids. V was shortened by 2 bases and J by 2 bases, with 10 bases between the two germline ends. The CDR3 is CASSLKAFAYEQYF. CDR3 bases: TGTGCCAGCAGTTTAAAAGCGTTTGCCTACGAGCAGTACTTC.

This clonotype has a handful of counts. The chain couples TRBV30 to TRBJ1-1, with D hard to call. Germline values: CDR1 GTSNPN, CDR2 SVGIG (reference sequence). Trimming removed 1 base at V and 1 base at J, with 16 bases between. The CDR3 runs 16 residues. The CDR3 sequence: CAWSGFVGVENTEAFF. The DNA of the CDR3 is TGTGCCTGGAGTGGATTTGTCGGGGTCGAGAACACTGAAGCTTTCTTT.

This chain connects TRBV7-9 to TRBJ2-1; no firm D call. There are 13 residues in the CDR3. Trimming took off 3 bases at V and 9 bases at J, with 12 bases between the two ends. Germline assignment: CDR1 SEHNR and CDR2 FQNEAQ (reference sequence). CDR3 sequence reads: CASSFIEVGEQFF. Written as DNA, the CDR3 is TGTGCCAGCAGCTTCATCGAGGTGGGTGAGCAGTTCTTC.

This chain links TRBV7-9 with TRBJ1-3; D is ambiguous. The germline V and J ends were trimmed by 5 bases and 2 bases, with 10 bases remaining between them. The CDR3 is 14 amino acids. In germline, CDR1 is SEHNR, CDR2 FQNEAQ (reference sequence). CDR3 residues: CASSNTRTGNTIYF. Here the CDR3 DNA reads TGTGCCAGCAGCAATACTCGCACTGGAAACACCATATATTTT.

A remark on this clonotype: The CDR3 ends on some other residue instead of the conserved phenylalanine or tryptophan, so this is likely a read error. CDR3 amino acids: CACQTGVSGYTV. In DNA, the CDR3 is TGTGCCTGCCAAACAGGGGTTAGTGGCTACACCGTC. The chain employs TRBV12-3 or TRBV12-4 and TRBJ1-2, with 7 nucleotides matching TRBD1. This CDR3 contains 12 residues. Trimming at V came to 11 bases and at J to 7 bases, leaving 10 bases not matched to a gene.

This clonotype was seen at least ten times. In nucleotides, the CDR3 is TGTGCCAGCAGCGCTCGGACTAGCCTAAATGAAGAGACCCAGTACTTC. Translated, it gives CASSARTSLNEETQYF. The gene calls are TRBV9 and TRBJ2-5; 8 bases are shared with TRBD2. The V gene's germline CDR1 is SGDLS and CDR2 YYNGEE. The V segment lost 3 bases and the J segment 3 bases; nucleotides outside the gene matches: 10. The CDR3 contains 16 residues.

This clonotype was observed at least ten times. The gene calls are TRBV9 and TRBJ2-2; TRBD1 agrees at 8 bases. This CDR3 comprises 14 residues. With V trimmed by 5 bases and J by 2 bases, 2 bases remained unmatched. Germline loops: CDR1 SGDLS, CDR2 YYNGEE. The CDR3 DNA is TGTGCCAGCAGTGACAGGGGAAACACCGGGGAGCTGTTTTTT. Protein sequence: CASSDRGNTGELFF.

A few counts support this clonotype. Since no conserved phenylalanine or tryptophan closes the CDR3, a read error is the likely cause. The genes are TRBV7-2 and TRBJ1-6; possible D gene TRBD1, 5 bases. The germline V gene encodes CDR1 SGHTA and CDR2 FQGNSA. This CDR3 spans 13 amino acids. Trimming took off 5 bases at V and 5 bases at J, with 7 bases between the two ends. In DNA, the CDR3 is TGTGCCAGCAGCAAGGACAATAATTCACCCCTCCACCTT. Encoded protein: CASSKDNNSPLHL.

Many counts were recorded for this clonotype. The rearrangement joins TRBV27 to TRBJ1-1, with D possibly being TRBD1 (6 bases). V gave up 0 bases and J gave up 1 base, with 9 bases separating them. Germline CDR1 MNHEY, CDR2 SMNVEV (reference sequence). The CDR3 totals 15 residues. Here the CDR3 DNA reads TGTGCCAGCAGTTTATCCCCAGGGGCGAACACTGAAGCTTTCTTT. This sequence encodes CASSLSPGANTEAFF.

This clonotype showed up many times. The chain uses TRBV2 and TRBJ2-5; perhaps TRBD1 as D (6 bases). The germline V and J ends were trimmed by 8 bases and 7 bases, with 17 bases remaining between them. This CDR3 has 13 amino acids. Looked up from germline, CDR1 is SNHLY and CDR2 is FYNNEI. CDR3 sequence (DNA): TGTGCCAGCTGCCCTCCGGGACACGGGACCCAGTACTTC. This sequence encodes CASCPPGHGTQYF.

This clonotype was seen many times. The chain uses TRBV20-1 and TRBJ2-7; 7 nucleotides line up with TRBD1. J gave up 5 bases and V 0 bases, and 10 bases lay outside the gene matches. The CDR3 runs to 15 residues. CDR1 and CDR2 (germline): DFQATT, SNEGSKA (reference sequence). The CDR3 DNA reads TGCAGTGCTAGAGATAGGTTAGAGGGGGCTAACGAGCAGTACTTC. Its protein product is CSARDRLEGANEQYF.